This T cell receptor beta chain stems from a study of blood T cell repertoires in COVID-19. The germline CDR1 and CDR2 sequences are MDHEN and SYDVKM. There are 15 residues in the CDR3. The V gene lost 2 bases and the J gene lost 3 bases, with 11 bases spanning the gap. Each participant's cohort was designated according to participant-reported clinical history. TCRdb's copy holds only in-frame clones and misses some; the assay was immunoSEQ multiplex PCR. Of approximately 230,000 clones detected, 85% to 90% appear once; the ten largest clones hold approximately 1.6%. The specimen sequenced was PBMCs or T cells enriched from blood (not recorded which). The TCR originated in a man aged 40-50 years who had recovered from COVID-19. The gene calls are TRBV28 and TRBJ1-5; D call uncertain. The chain's CDR3 is CASSLRGFFNQPQHF. The CDR3 DNA is TGTGCCAGCAGTTTACGCGGGTTCTTCAATCAGCCCCAGCATTTT.